Presented here are 24 T cell receptor beta chains from one specimen sequenced in a study of blood T cell repertoires in COVID-19. Profiling relied on immunoSEQ multiplex PCR, and the TCRdb table lists in-frame clones only, not all of them. The sample holds about 73,000 clones, around 88% seen once. Sequencing was carried out using peripheral blood. The receptor source for this set is a middle-aged man with active COVID-19.

The chain employs TRBV5-4 and TRBJ2-5; D gene ambiguous. The CDR3 covers 13 residues. Deletions cut 2 bases from V and 5 bases from J, with 10 bases between. CDR1 and CDR2 (germline): SGHNT, YYREEE (reference sequence). This chain's CDR3 is CASSFPGLETQYF. The CDR3 nucleotides read TGTGCCAGCAGCTTTCCGGGTTTGGAGACCCAGTACTTC. Full variable domain (remainder filled in from reference TRBV5-4 and TRBJ2-5): ETGVTQSPTHLIKTRGQQVTLRCSSQSGHNTVSWYQQALGQGPQFIFQYYREEENGRGNFPPRFSGLQFPNYSSELNVNALELDDSALYLCASSFPGLETQYFGPGTRLLVL.

CDR3 in amino acids: CATSQEVSIQYF. The CDR3 DNA reads as TGTGCCACCAGCCAAGAGGTGAGCATTCAGTACTTC. This chain links TRBV15 with TRBJ2-4, with D hard to call. Germline V lookup: CDR1 LNHNV, CDR2 YYDKDF (reference sequence). Trimming left V 5 bases short and J 9 bases short, with 11 bases between. This CDR3 has 12 amino acids. Full variable domain (rest looked up from reference TRBV15 and TRBJ2-4): DAMVIQNPRYQVTQFGKPVTLSCSQTLNHNVMYWYQQKSSQAPKLLFHYYDKDFNNEADTPDNFQSRRPNTSFCFLDIRSPGLGDTAMYLCATSQEVSIQYFGAGTRLSVL.

The rearrangement uses TRBV2 and TRBJ1-1; possible D gene TRBD1, 5 bases. This CDR3 has 13 amino acids. Germline values: CDR1 SNHLY, CDR2 FYNNEI. Trimming removed 5 bases from V and 5 bases from J, with 12 bases in between. The CDR3 DNA follows: TGTGCCAGCAGTAAAGACCCAGGGACTGAAGCTTTCTTT. This codes for CASSKDPGTEAFF.

This clone was detected only a few times. The CDR3 nucleotides read TGTGCCAGCAGTTCCGCAGGGAACGAGCAGTACTTC. Translating gives CASSSAGNEQYF. This chain uses TRBV27 with TRBJ2-7; a possible D gene is TRBD1 (5 bases). Germline CDR1 is MNHEY and CDR2 is SMNVEV (reference sequence). Trimming removed 4 bases at V and 5 bases at J, with 9 bases between. The CDR3 runs to 12 residues.

This rearrangement joins TRBV5-1 to TRBJ2-1; weak D call: TRBD1 (6 bases). The CDR3 loop spans 15 amino acids. CDR1 is SGHRS, CDR2 YFSETQ, per germline. Trimming shortened V by 0 bases and J by 3 bases, and 10 bases separated the two germline ends. The CDR3 protein is CASSLGGQDYNEQFF. In DNA form, the CDR3 reads TGCGCCAGCAGCTTGGGGGGGCAGGACTACAATGAGCAGTTCTTC.

This chain connects TRBV7-3 to TRBJ2-2; 10 bases are a match to TRBD2. The CDR3 loop spans 15 amino acids. After removal of 5 bases from V and 4 bases from J, the junction contained 4 bases not matched to a gene. The germline V gene encodes CDR1 SGHTA and CDR2 FQGTGA. In DNA form, the CDR3 reads TGTGCCAGCAGCCCTCGGACTAGCGGCACCGGGGAGCTGTTTTTT. It encodes CASSPRTSGTGELFF.

There are a few counts of this clone. The V call is TRBV18, the J call TRBJ1-2; D not resolved. Trimming stripped 6 bases from V and 1 base from J, with 12 bases between. Germline CDR1 reads KGHSH; CDR2 reads LQKENI. The CDR3 is made up of 14 amino acids. The CDR3 nucleotides are TGTGCCAGCTCTCCTAGCGCAGTTAACTATGGCTACACCTTC. This sequence encodes CASSPSAVNYGYTF.

This clone was observed a few times. V is TRBV6-5 and J is TRBJ1-2; TRBD1 agrees at 8 bases. The germline CDR1 and CDR2 sequences are MNHEY and SVGAGI. V lost 6 bases and J lost 8; bases outside the gene matches: 14. The CDR3 contains 15 residues. The CDR3 sequence: CASSPGQAFRGGYTF. DNA for the CDR3: TGTGCCAGCAGCCCGGGACAGGCGTTCCGGGGAGGCTACACCTTC.

The gene calls are TRBV6-1 and TRBJ2-1, with TRBD1 matching over 8 bases. V lost 2 bases and J lost 8; bases outside the gene matches: 14. This CDR3 is built from 17 residues. Germline-derived CDR1 and CDR2 are MNHNS and SASEGT. The DNA of the CDR3 is TGTGCCAGCAGTGAACAACCAGGGGGCGTACGTGGAGATGAGCAGTTCTTC. Protein: CASSEQPGGVRGDEQFF.

This clone was seen a single time. V gene TRBV14 combines with J gene TRBJ2-1; D may be TRBD2 (5 bases). This CDR3 comprises 14 residues. Germline loops: CDR1 SGHDN, CDR2 FVKESK. V dropped 5 bases and J dropped 7 bases, with 15 bases sitting between them. CDR3 DNA sequence: TGTGCCAGCAGCTGGGGAGCGATCAGAAATGAGCAGTTCTTC. Translated, it gives CASSWGAIRNEQFF.

J is TRBJ2-5 and V is TRBV29-1, with 11 bases aligning to TRBD1. The V segment lost 8 bases and the J segment 4 bases; nucleotides outside the gene matches: 6. This CDR3 has 13 amino acids. Germline-derived CDR1 and CDR2 are SQVTM and ANQGSEA. CDR3: CSSGQGATETQYF. In DNA form, the CDR3 reads TGCAGCAGTGGACAGGGGGCTACAGAGACCCAGTACTTC.

The chain carries TRBV5-1 and TRBJ2-5; TRBD1 might be the D (6 bases). Looked up from germline, CDR1 is SGHRS and CDR2 is YFSETQ. CDR3 length: 12 residues. V gave up 0 bases and J gave up 10 bases, with 10 bases separating them. The CDR3 loop reads CASSLEDSFQYF. In DNA, the CDR3 is TGCGCCAGCAGCTTGGAGGACAGCTTCCAGTACTTC.

J is TRBJ1-1 and V is TRBV11-3; possibly TRBD1 for D (6 bases). V lost 2 bases and J 4 bases, leaving 11 bases between the germline ends. Per germline, CDR1 SGHNT and CDR2 YENEEA. The CDR3 is made up of 14 amino acids. In nucleotides, the CDR3 is TGTGCCAGCAGCTTACAGGGGTACGGCACTGAAGCTTTCTTT. Encoded protein: CASSLQGYGTEAFF.

J is TRBJ1-3 and V is TRBV7-9; 7 nucleotides line up with TRBD1. V shed 5 bases and J 0 bases; nucleotides not matched to a gene: 7. The CDR3 has 16 amino acids. Germline V gives CDR1 SEHNR, CDR2 FQNEAQ (reference sequence). The CDR3: CASSPGTAISGNTIYF. CDR3 bases: TGTGCCAGCAGCCCAGGGACAGCCATCTCTGGAAACACCATATATTTT.

In its sample, this clone was seen once. V gene TRBV2 combines with J gene TRBJ1-4; D unresolved. Germline values: CDR1 SNHLY, CDR2 FYNNEI. V was shortened by 1 base and J by 13 bases, with 10 bases between the two germline ends. The CDR3 is 12 amino acids. CDR3: CASSEVGSRLFF. DNA for the CDR3: TGTGCCAGCAGTGAAGTCGGGTCTCGACTGTTTTTT.

V usage is TRBV24-1 and J usage is TRBJ2-5; 7 bases line up with TRBD2. The CDR3 runs to 16 residues. The V segment lost 6 bases and the J segment 1 base; nucleotides outside the gene matches: 10. Germline CDR1 and CDR2: KGHDR and SFDVKD. The CDR3, as DNA: TGTGCCACCAGTCACCCGGCTAGCGGAGCCCAAGAGACCCAGTACTTC. Its protein product is CATSHPASGAQETQYF.

This sequence joins TRBV5-1 and TRBJ2-1, with unresolved D. Germline lookup yields CDR1 SGHRS and CDR2 YFSETQ. The ends were cut back, 0 bases at V and 3 bases at J, with 7 bases in the middle. The CDR3 contains 14 residues. As DNA, the CDR3 is TGCGCCAGCAGCTTGGGCCCAGTCTACAATGAGCAGTTCTTC. Amino acids: CASSLGPVYNEQFF.

The genes are TRBV4-2 and TRBJ2-1; TRBD2 might be the D (5 bases). Germline CDR1 is LGHNA and CDR2 is YNFKEQ. The CDR3 contains 14 residues. Trimming shortened V by 1 base and J by 9 bases, and 13 bases separated the two germline ends. CDR3 DNA sequence: TGTGCCAGCAGCCAAGGGGGTCTACTAGGTGAGCAGTTCTTC. Protein product: CASSQGGLLGEQFF.

The chain has TRBV19 and TRBJ1-1, with TRBD1 as a possible D gene (5 bases). The CDR3 covers 12 residues. V was clipped by 4 bases and J by 6 bases, with 9 bases between them. CDR1 is LNHDA, CDR2 SQIVND, per germline (reference sequence). In nucleotides, the CDR3 is TGTGCCAGTAGTAGACAGTTCTCTGAAGCTTTCTTT. Translating gives CASSRQFSEAFF.

The CDR3 nucleotides read TGTGCCAGCAGCCAGGTACAGGGTGGGAAAGAAAAACTGTTTTTT. This sequence encodes CASSQVQGGKEKLFF. The chain carries TRBV4-2 and TRBJ1-4; tentative D call: TRBD1 (6 bases). The V gene lost 3 bases and the J gene lost 8 bases, with 16 bases spanning the gap. Germline V gene data show CDR1 as LGHNA and CDR2 as YNFKEQ. The CDR3 runs 15 residues.

This clone was seen once. The chain is built from TRBV24-1 and TRBJ2-2; 12 bases agree with TRBD2. Germline trimming cut 3 bases from V and 7 bases from J; bases unmatched to any gene: 11. Per germline, CDR1 KGHDR and CDR2 SFDVKD. This CDR3 spans 18 amino acids. The CDR3 bases are TGTGCCACCAGTGATCCTTCTAGCGGGAGGGGAACACGCGGGGAGCTGTTTTTT. This translates into CATSDPSSGRGTRGELFF.

The J gene is TRBJ2-7, the V gene TRBV6-5, with 8 positions matching TRBD2. This CDR3 spans 15 amino acids. Trimming cost V 7 bases and J 2 bases; bases outside gene matches: 10. The germline CDR1 and CDR2 sequences are MNHEY and SVGAGI. The CDR3 reads CASTRTSSMTYEQYF. The DNA for the CDR3 is TGTGCCAGCACCCGGACTAGCTCTATGACCTACGAGCAGTACTTC.

The chain joins TRBV11-2 to TRBJ2-5; 11 bases agree with TRBD2. The CDR3 extends over 15 amino acids. The junction had 4 bases not matched to a gene; V was cut back by 3 bases and J by 4 bases. The germline V gene encodes CDR1 SGHAT and CDR2 FQNNGV. In nucleotides, the CDR3 is TGTGCCAGCAGCTTTCCGCTAGCGGGGGGAGAGACCCAGTACTTC. This encodes CASSFPLAGGETQYF.

The chain has TRBV5-1 and TRBJ2-2, with no clear D. Germline CDR1 and CDR2: SGHRS and YFSETQ. This CDR3 spans 13 amino acids. The V and J ends lost 5 bases and 0 bases respectively, with 5 bases between them. CDR3 bases: TGCGCCAGCAGAACGGCGAACACCGGGGAGCTGTTTTTT. Protein: CASRTANTGELFF.